These 3 T cell receptor beta chains share one sample of origin, sequenced in a study of lung T cells in sarcoidosis with Löfgren's syndrome. TCRdb analysed the reads with MiXCR anew, one entry per CDR3 protein. The table includes 55,000 to 80,000 distinct CDR3 sequences, roughly 20% detected once. Sequencing was done on a sample of CD4+ T cells from PBMCs. Source of these receptors: a human donor with sarcoidosis (Löfgren's syndrome or another form), or a control subject (not recorded which).

This clonotype was detected many times. The rearrangement uses TRBV6-1 and TRBJ1-3, with unresolved D. The CDR3 extends over 15 amino acids. Germline V gives CDR1 MNHNS, CDR2 SASEGT. Deletions cut 1 base from V and 0 bases from J, with 7 bases between. CDR3 loop: CASSEGRASGNTIYF. The CDR3 coding sequence is TGTGCCAGCAGTGAAGGTCGAGCCTCTGGAAACACCATATATTTT.

The chain joins TRBV5-4 to TRBJ2-1; D might be TRBD2 (5 bases). The CDR3 is made up of 14 amino acids. In germline, CDR1 is SGHNT, CDR2 YYREEE (reference sequence). Trimming took 3 bases from V and 1 from J, leaving 8 bases between them. The CDR3 loop is CASSSPGSYNEQFF. CDR3 in DNA: TGTGCCAGCAGCTCCCCGGGGTCCTACAATGAGCAGTTCTTC.

This clonotype showed up just a few times. This chain links TRBV5-1 with TRBJ2-2; 8 bases match TRBD1. The junction had 9 bases not matched to a gene; V was cut back by 0 bases and J by 5 bases. Per the germline V gene, CDR1 is SGHRS and CDR2 is YFSETQ. CDR3 length: 17 amino acids. The chain's CDR3 is CASSLGHRDRQTGELFF. As DNA, the CDR3 is TGCGCCAGCAGCTTGGGACATAGGGACAGGCAGACCGGGGAGCTGTTTTTT.